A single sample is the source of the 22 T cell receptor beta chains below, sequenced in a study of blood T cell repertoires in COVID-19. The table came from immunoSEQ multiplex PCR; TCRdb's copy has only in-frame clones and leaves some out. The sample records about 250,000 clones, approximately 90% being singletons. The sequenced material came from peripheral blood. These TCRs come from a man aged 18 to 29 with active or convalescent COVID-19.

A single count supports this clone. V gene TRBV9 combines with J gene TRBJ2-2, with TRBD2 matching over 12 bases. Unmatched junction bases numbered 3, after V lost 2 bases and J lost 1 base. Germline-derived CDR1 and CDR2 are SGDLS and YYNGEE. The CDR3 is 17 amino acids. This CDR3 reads CASSVSLAGGNTGELFF. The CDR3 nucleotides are TGTGCCAGCAGCGTGTCACTAGCGGGAGGGAACACCGGGGAGCTGTTTTTT.

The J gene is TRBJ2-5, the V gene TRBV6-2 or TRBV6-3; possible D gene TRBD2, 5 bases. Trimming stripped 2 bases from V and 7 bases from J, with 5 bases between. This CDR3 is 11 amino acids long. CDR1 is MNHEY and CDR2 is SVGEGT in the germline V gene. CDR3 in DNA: TGTGCCAGCAGTTACGAGGGGACCCAGTACTTC. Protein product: CASSYEGTQYF.

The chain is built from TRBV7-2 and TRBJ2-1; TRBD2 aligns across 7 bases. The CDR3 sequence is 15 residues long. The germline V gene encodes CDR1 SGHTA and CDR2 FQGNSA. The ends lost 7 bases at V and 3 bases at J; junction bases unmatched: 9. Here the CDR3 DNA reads TGTGCCAGCACCCCCGGAGCGGGAAACTACAATGAGCAGTTCTTC. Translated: CASTPGAGNYNEQFF.

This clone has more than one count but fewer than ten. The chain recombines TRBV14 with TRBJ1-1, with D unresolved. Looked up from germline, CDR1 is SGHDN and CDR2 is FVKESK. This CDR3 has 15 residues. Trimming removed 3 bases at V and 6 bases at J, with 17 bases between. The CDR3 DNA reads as TGTGCCAGCAGCCATCTTAGCGGGAGAAGAGCTGAAGCTTTCTTT. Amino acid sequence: CASSHLSGRRAEAFF.

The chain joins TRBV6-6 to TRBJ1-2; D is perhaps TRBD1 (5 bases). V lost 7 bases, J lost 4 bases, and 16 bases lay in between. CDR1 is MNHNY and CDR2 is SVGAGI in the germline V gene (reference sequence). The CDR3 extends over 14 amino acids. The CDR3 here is CASIPGWGSYGYTF. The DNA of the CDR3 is TGTGCCAGCATCCCCGGATGGGGCTCCTATGGCTACACCTTC.

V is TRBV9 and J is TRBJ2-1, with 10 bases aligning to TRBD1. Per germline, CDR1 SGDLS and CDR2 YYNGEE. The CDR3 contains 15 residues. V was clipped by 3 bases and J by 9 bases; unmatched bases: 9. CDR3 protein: CASSGAGTGVREQFF. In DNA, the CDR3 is TGTGCCAGCAGCGGAGCCGGGACAGGGGTACGTGAGCAGTTCTTC.

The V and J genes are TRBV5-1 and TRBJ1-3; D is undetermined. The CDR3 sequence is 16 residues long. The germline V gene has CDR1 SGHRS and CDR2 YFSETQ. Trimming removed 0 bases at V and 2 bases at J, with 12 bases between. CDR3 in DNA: TGCGCCAGCAGCTTGGGTCCGGGAGGCACTGGAAACACCATATATTTT. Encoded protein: CASSLGPGGTGNTIYF.

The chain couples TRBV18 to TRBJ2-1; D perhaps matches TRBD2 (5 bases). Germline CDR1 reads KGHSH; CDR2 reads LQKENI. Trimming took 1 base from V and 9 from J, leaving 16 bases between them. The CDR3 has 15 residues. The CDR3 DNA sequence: TGTGCCAGCTCACCACGACGGGGTAGTGAAGGTGAGCAGTTCTTC. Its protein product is CASSPRRGSEGEQFF. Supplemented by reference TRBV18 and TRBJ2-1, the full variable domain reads NAGVMQNPRHLVRRRGQEARLRCSPMKGHSHVYWYRQLPEEGLKFMVYLQKENIIDESGMPKERFSAEFPKEGPSILRIQQVVRGDSAAYFCASSPRRGSEGEQFFGPGTRLTVL.

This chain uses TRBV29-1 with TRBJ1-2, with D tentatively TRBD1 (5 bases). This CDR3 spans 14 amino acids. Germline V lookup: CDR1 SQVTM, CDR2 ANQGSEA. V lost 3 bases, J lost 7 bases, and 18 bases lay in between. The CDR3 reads CSVEGSIGVSGYTF. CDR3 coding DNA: TGCAGCGTTGAGGGCAGTATAGGGGTGTCTGGCTACACCTTC.

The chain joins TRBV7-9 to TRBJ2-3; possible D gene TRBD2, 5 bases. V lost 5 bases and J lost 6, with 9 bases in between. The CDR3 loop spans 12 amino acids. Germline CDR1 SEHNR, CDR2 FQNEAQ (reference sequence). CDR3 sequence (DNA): TGTGCCAGCAGCATGGACTCGGATACGCAGTATTTT. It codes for CASSMDSDTQYF. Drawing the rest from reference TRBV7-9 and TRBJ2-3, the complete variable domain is DTGVSQNPRHKITKRGQNVTFRCDPISEHNRLYWYRQTLGQGPEFLTYFQNEAQLEKSRLLSDRFSAERPKGSFSTLEIQRTEQGDSAMYLCASSMDSDTQYFGPGTRLTVL.

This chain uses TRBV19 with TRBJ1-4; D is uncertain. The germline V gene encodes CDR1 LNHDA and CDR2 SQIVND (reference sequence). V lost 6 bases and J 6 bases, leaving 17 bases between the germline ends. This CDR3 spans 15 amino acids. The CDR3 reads CASRGRSVRHEKLFF. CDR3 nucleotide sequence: TGTGCCAGTAGGGGGAGGAGCGTCCGACATGAAAAACTGTTTTTT.

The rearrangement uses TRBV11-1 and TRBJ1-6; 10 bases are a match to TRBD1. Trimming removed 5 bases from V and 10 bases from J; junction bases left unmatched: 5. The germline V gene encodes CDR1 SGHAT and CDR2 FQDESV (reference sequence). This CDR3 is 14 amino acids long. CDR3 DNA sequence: TGTGCCAGCAGCCCCGGACAGGGGGGATCACCCCTCCACTTT. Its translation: CASSPGQGGSPLHF.

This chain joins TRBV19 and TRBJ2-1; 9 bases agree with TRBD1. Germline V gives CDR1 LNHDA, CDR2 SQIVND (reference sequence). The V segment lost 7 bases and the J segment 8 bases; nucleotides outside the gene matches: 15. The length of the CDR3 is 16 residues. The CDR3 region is CASKLTGTGIIHEQFF. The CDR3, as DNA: TGTGCCAGTAAACTAACCGGGACAGGGATTATCCATGAGCAGTTCTTC.

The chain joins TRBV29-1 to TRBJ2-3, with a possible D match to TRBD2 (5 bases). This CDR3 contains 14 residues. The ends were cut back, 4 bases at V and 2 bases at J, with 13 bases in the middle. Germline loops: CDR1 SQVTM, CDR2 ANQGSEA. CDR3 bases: TGCAGCGTTGCCCCTACTAGAGCCACAGATACGCAGTATTTT. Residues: CSVAPTRATDTQYF.

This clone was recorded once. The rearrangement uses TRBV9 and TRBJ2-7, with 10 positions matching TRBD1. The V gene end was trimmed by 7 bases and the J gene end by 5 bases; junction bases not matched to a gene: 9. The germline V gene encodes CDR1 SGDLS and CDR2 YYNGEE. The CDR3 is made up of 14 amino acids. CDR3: CASGITGQGDEQYF. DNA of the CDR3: TGTGCCAGCGGGATTACCGGACAGGGGGACGAGCAGTACTTC.

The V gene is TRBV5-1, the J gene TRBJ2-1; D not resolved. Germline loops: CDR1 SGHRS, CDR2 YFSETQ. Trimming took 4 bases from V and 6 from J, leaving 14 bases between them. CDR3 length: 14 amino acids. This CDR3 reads CASSGSQESNEQFF. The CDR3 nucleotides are TGCGCCAGCAGCGGATCTCAGGAATCCAATGAGCAGTTCTTC.

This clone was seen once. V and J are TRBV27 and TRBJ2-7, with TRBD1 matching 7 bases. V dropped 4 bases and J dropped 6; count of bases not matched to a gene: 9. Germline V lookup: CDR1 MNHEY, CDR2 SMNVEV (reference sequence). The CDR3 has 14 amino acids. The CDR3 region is CASSSRGQNFEQYF. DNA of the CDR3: TGTGCCAGCAGTTCTCGGGGACAGAATTTCGAGCAGTACTTC.

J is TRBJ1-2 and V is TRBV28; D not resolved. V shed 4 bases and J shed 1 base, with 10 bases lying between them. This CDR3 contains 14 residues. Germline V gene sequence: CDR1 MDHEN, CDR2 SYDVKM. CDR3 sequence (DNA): TGTGCCAGCAGTTACGAAACAGTTAACTATGGCTACACCTTC. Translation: CASSYETVNYGYTF.

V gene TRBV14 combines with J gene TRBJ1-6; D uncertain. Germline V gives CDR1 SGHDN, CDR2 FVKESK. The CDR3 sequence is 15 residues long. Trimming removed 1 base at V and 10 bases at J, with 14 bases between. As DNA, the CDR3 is TGTGCCAGCAGCCAAGGAGAGTTTTTAGCATCACCCCTCCACTTT. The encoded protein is CASSQGEFLASPLHF. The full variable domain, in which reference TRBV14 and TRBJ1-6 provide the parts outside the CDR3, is EAGVTQFPSHSVIEKGQTVTLRCDPISGHDNLYWYRRVMGKEIKFLLHFVKESKQDESGMPNNRFLAERTGGTYSTLKVQPAELEDSGVYFCASSQGEFLASPLHFGNGTRLTVT.

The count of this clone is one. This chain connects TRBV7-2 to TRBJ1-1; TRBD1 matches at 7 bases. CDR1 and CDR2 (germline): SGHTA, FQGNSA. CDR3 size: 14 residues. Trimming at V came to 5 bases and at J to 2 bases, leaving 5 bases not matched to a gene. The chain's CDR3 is CASSAGQANTEAFF. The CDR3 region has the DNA TGTGCCAGCAGCGCAGGACAGGCCAACACTGAAGCTTTCTTT.

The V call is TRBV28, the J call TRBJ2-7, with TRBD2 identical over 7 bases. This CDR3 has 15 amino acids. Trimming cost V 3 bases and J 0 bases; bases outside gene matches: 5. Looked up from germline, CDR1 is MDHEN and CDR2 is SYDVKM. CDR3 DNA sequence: TGTGCCAGCAGTTTTGGGAGGGTCCCCTCCTACGAGCAGTACTTC. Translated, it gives CASSFGRVPSYEQYF.

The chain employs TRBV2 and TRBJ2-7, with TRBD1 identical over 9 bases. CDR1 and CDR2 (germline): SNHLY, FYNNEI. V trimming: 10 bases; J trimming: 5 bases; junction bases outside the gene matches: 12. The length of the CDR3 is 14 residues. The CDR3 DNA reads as TGTGCCACCCCTAGGGGGGACAGGGTTCACGAGCAGTACTTC. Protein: CATPRGDRVHEQYF. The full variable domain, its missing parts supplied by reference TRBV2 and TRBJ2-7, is EPEVTQTPSHQVTQMGQEVILRCVPISNHLYFYWYRQILGQKVEFLVSFYNNEISEKSEIFDDQFSVERPDGSNFTLKIRSTKLEDSAMYFCATPRGDRVHEQYFGPGTRLTVT.